A selection of T cell receptor beta chains follows, all from one sample in a study of beta chain features in type 1 diabetes. Using immunoSEQ multiplex PCR, the repertoire was profiled, and TCRdb retains in-frame clones only, with some absent. The table records fewer than 350,000 clones, approximately 15% of them present only once. The sample comprised naive CD4+ T cells from blood. Receptors were obtained from a man aged 18-30 years with type 1 diabetes. The CDR3 runs from the conserved cysteine through the conserved F or W. A D gene is named only where the DNA matches it firmly. Only some rows state a clone size, as once, few, many or a class for expanded clones.

clone size | J gene | V gene | D gene | CDR3 DNA | CDR3 protein
few | TRBJ2-2 | TRBV7-8 | TRBD2 | TGTGCCAGCAGCTTGCCTCGACTAGCGAACGGGGAGCTGTTTTTT | CASSLPRLANGELFF
NA | TRBJ2-2 | TRBV28 | NA | TGTGCCAGCAGTTCCCCTCTCCTCCGGAACACCGGGGAGCTGTTTTTT | CASSSPLLRNTGELFF
few | TRBJ1-1 | TRBV14 | NA | TGTGCCAGCAGAGTCGCGTCGTGGACTGAAGCTTTCTTT | CASRVASWTEAFF
NA | TRBJ1-4 | TRBV6-6 | TRBD1 | TGTGCCAGCAGTTACGACAGGGTGGAAAAACTGTTTTTT | CASSYDRVEKLFF
NA | TRBJ1-1 | TRBV7-2 | TRBD1 | TGTGCCAGCAGCTCGGACAGGGGGCACACTGAAGCTTTCTTT | CASSSDRGHTEAFF
NA | TRBJ2-4 | TRBV5-4 | NA | TGTGCCAGCAGCAGACAGCAGGGTAAATGGGGCAAAAACATTCAGTACTTC | CASSRQQGKWGKNIQYF
NA | TRBJ1-1 | TRBV11-3 | NA | TGTGCCAGCAGCTCCAGGGGAGGGACTGAAGCTTTCTTT | CASSSRGGTEAFF
few | TRBJ1-5 | TRBV5-4 | NA | TGTGCCAGCAGTAACAGTAACAGCGGTCAGCCCCAGCATTTT | CASSNSNSGQPQHF
NA | TRBJ2-1 | TRBV6-5 | TRBD1 | TGTGCCAGCAGTTACTCACCGGGACAGGGGGGGAATGAGCAGTTCTTC | CASSYSPGQGGNEQFF
once | TRBJ2-5 | TRBV29-1 | TRBD1 | TGCAGCGTTGGGGACAGAGAGACCCAGTACTTC | CSVGDRETQYF
once | TRBJ2-3 | TRBV19 | TRBD1 | TGTGCCAGTCGCCCCCGGGACAGAGAGAACACAGATACGCAGTATTTT | CASRPRDRENTDTQYF
few | TRBJ2-4 | TRBV14 | TRBD1 | TGTGCCAGCAGCCATACTGACAGGGGCCTAGCCAAAAACATTCAGTACTTC | CASSHTDRGLAKNIQYF
few | TRBJ2-7 | TRBV19 | TRBD1 | TGTGCCAGTAGTATGGGGACAGGGCTCTACGAGCAGTACTTC | CASSMGTGLYEQYF
few | TRBJ1-1 | TRBV29-1 | NA | TGCAGCGTTGTAAGGCCCCTAGACACTGAAGCTTTCTTT | CSVVRPLDTEAFF
few | TRBJ1-2 | TRBV30 | NA | TGTGCCTGGAGGGAGGGGAGCGGGATCCGCTATGGCTACACCTTC | CAWREGSGIRYGYTF
few | TRBJ2-1 | TRBV7-8 | TRBD1 | TGTGCCAGCAGCCCTCCACCGGGACAGGGGACCTACAATGAGCAGTTCTTC | CASSPPPGQGTYNEQFF
NA | TRBJ2-1 | TRBV14 | NA | TGTGCCAGCAGCCAATCCCGACTAGTCCATGAGCAGTTCTTC | CASSQSRLVHEQFF
NA | TRBJ2-7 | TRBV2 | NA | TGTGCCAGCAGTGAGGAGAACTTCTCCTACGAGCAGTACTTC | CASSEENFSYEQYF
few | TRBJ2-2 | TRBV19 | NA | TGTGCCAGTCATCCCGGTCACTTTAACACCGGGGAGCTGTTTTTT | CASHPGHFNTGELFF
few | TRBJ1-5 | TRBV28 | NA | TGTGCCAGCAGTCCCGGGAAGCCCCAGCATTTT | CASSPGKPQHF
few | TRBJ1-2 | TRBV30 | NA | TGTGCCTGGAGTCAGGGTCCCTATGGCTACACCTTC | CAWSQGPYGYTF
NA | TRBJ1-3 | TRBV30 | TRBD1 | TGTGCCTGGTGGACCCCGGGACAGGGGCCCACCATATATTTT | CAWWTPGQGPTIYF